This record looks at one TCR beta chain sequence and its context. Described time point: blood from clinic visit 5 months post-surgery; TSC patient then seizure free. Surgery cases with the highest brain T cell transcript signatures were chosen for sequencing. Assay used: immunoSEQ multiplex PCR; TCRdb lists only in-frame clones, some missing. Of about 320,000 clones listed, 93% are singletons. This sample is part of a study of brain T cells in children with intractable seizures. Trimming left V 2 bases short and J 0 bases short, with 9 bases between. The CDR3 covers 15 residues. CDR1 and CDR2 (germline): SGHKS, YYEKEE (reference sequence).

Here the sequenced sample was peripheral blood, taken around 5 months after surgery. The chain carries TRBV5-5 and TRBJ2-1; a weak D match, TRBD2 (5 bases). The clonotype was recovered from a boy under three years old with tuberous sclerosis and intractable seizures. The CDR3: CASSFSVSSYNEQFF. Written as DNA, the CDR3 is TGTGCCAGCAGCTTTAGCGTTAGCTCCTACAATGAGCAGTTCTTC.